This T cell receptor beta chain came from a study of blood T cells in healthy people across ages. Per-sample PBMC isolation yielded at least 6 million cells. Primers used in a second PCR of roughly 6 to 12 cycles were a sample-barcoded 5' primer and a J-beta primer mix. Via MiXCR, TCRdb re-called the 5' RACE reads, giving one row per CDR3 protein. The sample contains some 1.8 million distinct CDR3 sequences, 35% to 50% of which appear only once. Germline assignment: CDR1 SGHRS and CDR2 YFSETQ. This CDR3 spans 13 amino acids. Trimming pared 3 bases from V and 0 bases from J, leaving 6 bases between. This clonotype was seen repeatedly, ten times or more.

The chain uses TRBV5-1 and TRBJ2-5; the D gene is possibly TRBD1 (6 bases). Material: blood. This TCR was sampled from a human donor in good health. The CDR3 sequence: CASSWDNQETQYF. The CDR3, as DNA: TGCGCCAGCAGCTGGGACAACCAAGAGACCCAGTACTTC.